One sample yielded the 32 T cell receptor beta chains listed below, sequenced in a study of T cell responses to AZD1222 COVID-19 vaccine. The table came from immunoSEQ multiplex PCR; TCRdb's copy has only in-frame clones and leaves some out. The sample carries 95,000 to 130,000 clones, roughly 87% recorded once. This specimen was peripheral blood, taken on day 0 of AZD1222 vaccination. All receptors derive from an adult in good health.

The chain recombines TRBV28 with TRBJ2-7; unclear D gene. CDR1 and CDR2 from the germline V gene are MDHEN and SYDVKM. Trimming removed 6 bases from V and 5 bases from J, with 20 bases in between. CDR3 size: 15 residues. The CDR3 coding sequence is TGTGCCAGCAGCCGCCCCGGAGAAGGTGGCGACGAGCAGTACTTC. This sequence encodes CASSRPGEGGDEQYF.

For the CDR3, the DNA is TGTGCCAGCAGCCAAGTGTCAGGGAACTATGGCTACACCTTC. Protein sequence: CASSQVSGNYGYTF. The rearrangement joins TRBV3-1 (or the pseudogene TRBV3-2) to TRBJ1-2, with D perhaps matching TRBD1 (5 bases). The CDR3 has 14 residues. V was cut by 1 base and J by 2 bases, with 8 bases left in between. Per the germline V gene, CDR1 is LGHDT and CDR2 is YNNKEL (reference sequence).

The V and J genes are TRBV5-1 and TRBJ1-4; D possibly corresponds to TRBD1 (5 bases). CDR1 SGHRS and CDR2 YFSETQ come from the germline V gene. V lost 3 bases and J 5 bases, leaving 11 bases between the germline ends. CDR3 length: 14 residues. CDR3 sequence (DNA): TGCGCCAGCAGCTCGGGACGGAGAAATGAAAAACTGTTTTTT. Translated, it gives CASSSGRRNEKLFF.

This chain connects TRBV6-5 to TRBJ1-4, with 7 bases lining up with TRBD1. Germline V CDR1 and CDR2: MNHEY, SVGAGI. The J segment lost 5 bases and the V segment lost 5 bases, leaving 5 bases of the junction unmatched. The CDR3 runs 14 residues. CDR3 sequence: CASSPGTANEKLFF. The CDR3 DNA sequence: TGTGCCAGCAGTCCCGGGACAGCCAATGAAAAACTGTTTTTT.

This clone was observed at least ten times. The chain couples TRBV6-5 to TRBJ1-1; 7 bases agree with TRBD1. V dropped 0 bases and J dropped 5; count of bases not matched to a gene: 9. The CDR3 length is 16 residues. Germline CDR1 MNHEY, CDR2 SVGAGI. CDR3 in amino acids: CASSYSRGRGETEAFF. The CDR3 coding sequence is TGTGCCAGCAGTTACTCTCGTGGCAGGGGGGAAACTGAAGCTTTCTTT.

The chain carries TRBV5-1 and TRBJ2-2, with D hard to call. CDR1 SGHRS and CDR2 YFSETQ come from the germline V gene. The CDR3 contains 13 residues. Deletions cut 2 bases from V and 4 bases from J, with 6 bases between. The chain's CDR3 is CASSLGVTGELFF. In DNA form, the CDR3 reads TGCGCCAGCAGCTTAGGAGTCACCGGGGAGCTGTTTTTT. The full variable domain, in which reference TRBV5-1 and TRBJ2-2 provide the parts outside the CDR3, is KAGVTQTPRYLIKTRGQQVTLSCSPISGHRSVSWYQQTPGQGLQFLFEYFSETQRNKGNFPGRFSGRQFSNSRSEMNVSTLELGDSALYLCASSLGVTGELFFGEGSRLTVL.

The V and J genes are TRBV2 and TRBJ1-5; TRBD1 agrees at 7 bases. The CDR3 loop spans 15 amino acids. Per germline, CDR1 SNHLY and CDR2 FYNNEI. V shed 5 bases and J 3 bases; nucleotides not matched to a gene: 7. DNA for the CDR3: TGTGCCAGCAGTCCCGGGACAGTCCTCAATCAGCCCCAGCATTTT. It yields the protein CASSPGTVLNQPQHF. Supplemented by reference TRBV2 and TRBJ1-5, the full variable domain reads EPEVTQTPSHQVTQMGQEVILRCVPISNHLYFYWYRQILGQKVEFLVSFYNNEISEKSEIFDDQFSVERPDGSNFTLKIRSTKLEDSAMYFCASSPGTVLNQPQHFGDGTRLSIL.

The chain uses TRBV6-2 or TRBV6-3 and TRBJ2-1; 13 bases agree with TRBD2. Losses at the gene ends were 6 bases for V and 9 bases for J; bases not matched to a gene: 8. CDR3 length: 15 residues. Germline CDR1 reads MNHEY; CDR2 reads SVGEGT. The CDR3 loop reads CASSWTSGRSGEQFF. For the CDR3, the DNA is TGTGCCAGCAGCTGGACTAGCGGGAGATCGGGTGAGCAGTTCTTC.

CDR3 bases: TGTGCCAGCAGCGGGGACAGGGCAACAGATACGCAGTATTTT. This codes for CASSGDRATDTQYF. This chain uses TRBV9 with TRBJ2-3, with 9 nucleotides matching TRBD1. Germline V gene lookup returns CDR1 SGDLS and CDR2 YYNGEE. After removal of 3 bases from V and 3 bases from J, the junction contained 2 bases not matched to a gene. The CDR3 covers 14 residues.

The rearrangement uses TRBV2 and TRBJ1-5; D uncertain. Trimming took 4 bases from V and 4 from J, leaving 8 bases between them. Per the germline V gene, CDR1 is SNHLY and CDR2 is FYNNEI. The CDR3 has 13 residues. This CDR3 reads CASSGGWNQPQHF. CDR3 coding DNA: TGTGCCAGCAGTGGGGGATGGAATCAGCCCCAGCATTTT.

This clone was observed a handful of times. The chain carries TRBV4-1 and TRBJ2-5, with a possible D match to TRBD1 (5 bases). Germline V gene lookup returns CDR1 MGHRA and CDR2 YSYEKL. V was pared by 1 base and J by 3 bases, with 15 bases between. The CDR3 loop spans 16 amino acids. The DNA for the CDR3 is TGCGCCAGCAGCCAAGGAAGGGGCGCGGTGGAAGAGACCCAGTACTTC. Translated, it gives CASSQGRGAVEETQYF.

V and J are TRBV5-5 and TRBJ2-7, with 9 positions matching TRBD2. This CDR3 is built from 14 residues. V lost 3 bases, J lost 3 bases, and 4 bases stayed unmatched. Germline CDR1 SGHKS, CDR2 YYEKEE (reference sequence). In nucleotides, the CDR3 is TGTGCCAGCAGCTCGCGACTAGCGGTCTACGAGCAGTACTTC. Amino acid sequence: CASSSRLAVYEQYF.

The J gene is TRBJ1-6, the V gene TRBV27, with 7 bases matching TRBD1. CDR3 length: 16 residues. Germline V gene data show CDR1 as MNHEY and CDR2 as SMNVEV (reference sequence). With V trimmed by 5 bases and J by 7 bases, 11 bases remained unmatched. CDR3 residues: CASSPPLGQVNSPLHF. CDR3 DNA sequence: TGTGCCAGCAGTCCCCCTTTAGGACAGGTGAATTCACCCCTCCACTTT.

This clone came up once. V and J are TRBV6-5 and TRBJ1-5, with D hard to call. CDR1 is MNHEY and CDR2 is SVGAGI in the germline V gene. The CDR3 extends over 15 amino acids. Trimming took 0 bases from V and 5 from J, leaving 11 bases between them. CDR3: CASSYSIAADQPQHF. CDR3 DNA: TGTGCCAGCAGTTACTCGATAGCAGCTGATCAGCCCCAGCATTTT.

The chain joins TRBV29-1 to TRBJ1-2; D uncertain. V was clipped by 1 base and J by 8 bases, with 11 bases between them. This CDR3 has 12 residues. Germline loops: CDR1 SQVTM, CDR2 ANQGSEA. The CDR3, as DNA: TGCAGCGTTGAAGGGACGCCTCGGGGCTACACCTTC. This encodes CSVEGTPRGYTF.

The J gene is TRBJ2-7, the V gene TRBV7-2; 8 bases map to TRBD1. J lost 6 bases, V lost 5 bases, and 9 bases had no gene match. From germline, CDR1 is SGHTA and CDR2 FQGNSA. The CDR3 runs to 14 residues. The CDR3: CASSTRTGQGEQYF. The CDR3 DNA reads as TGTGCCAGCAGCACCAGGACAGGGCAAGGCGAGCAGTACTTC.

The V and J genes are TRBV10-2 and TRBJ1-1; TRBD1 aligns across 7 bases. This CDR3 is 18 amino acids long. V lost 3 bases, J lost 0 bases, and 13 bases stayed unmatched. Germline V gene sequence: CDR1 WSHSY, CDR2 SAAADI. The chain's CDR3 is CASSDDLRDRRMNTEAFF. The DNA of the CDR3 is TGCGCCAGCAGTGACGATCTCCGGGACAGAAGAATGAACACTGAAGCTTTCTTT.

This clone was seen a single time. The chain recombines TRBV5-4 with TRBJ2-2, with D possibly called TRBD1 or TRBD2 (6 bases each). The germline CDR1 and CDR2 sequences are SGHNT and YYREEE (reference sequence). The V gene lost 6 bases and the J gene lost 5 bases, with 14 bases spanning the gap. This CDR3 contains 14 residues. The CDR3 region has the DNA TGTGCCAGCAAGGGGGGCGACTGGACCGGGGAGCTGTTTTTT. This codes for CASKGGDWTGELFF. Using reference TRBV5-4 and TRBJ2-2 for the parts outside the CDR3, the full variable domain is ETGVTQSPTHLIKTRGQQVTLRCSSQSGHNTVSWYQQALGQGPQFIFQYYREEENGRGNFPPRFSGLQFPNYSSELNVNALELDDSALYLCASKGGDWTGELFFGEGSRLTVL.

The chain is built from TRBV5-1 and TRBJ1-5; TRBD1 might be the D (6 bases). Deletions cut 2 bases from V and 7 bases from J, with 13 bases between. Germline loops: CDR1 SGHRS, CDR2 YFSETQ. This CDR3 has 14 amino acids. In nucleotides, the CDR3 is TGCGCCAGCAGCTTAGGACAGCCCGGGCAGCCCCAGCATTTT. Its translation is CASSLGQPGQPQHF.

The rearrangement uses TRBV24-1 and TRBJ2-7, with D possibly matching TRBD1 (6 bases). CDR1 KGHDR and CDR2 SFDVKD come from the germline V gene. Between the trimmed V and J ends, which lost 4 bases and 12 bases, there was a span of 18 bases. This CDR3 spans 13 amino acids. CDR3 loop: CATSDWTATRWYF. The CDR3 coding sequence is TGTGCCACCAGTGACTGGACAGCTACACGTTGGTACTTC.

The rearrangement joins TRBV4-1 to TRBJ2-5; 9 nucleotides line up with TRBD2. The CDR3 has 17 amino acids. V trimming: 1 base; J trimming: 5 bases; junction bases outside the gene matches: 11. The germline V gene encodes CDR1 MGHRA and CDR2 YSYEKL. The DNA for the CDR3 is TGCGCCAGCAGCCAAGGGGTAGCGGGGGCCCTCCCGGAGACCCAGTACTTC. Translation: CASSQGVAGALPETQYF.

The gene calls are TRBV19 and TRBJ1-1; D is uncertain. From germline, CDR1 is LNHDA and CDR2 SQIVND (reference sequence). The CDR3 length is 13 residues. V dropped 2 bases and J dropped 5 bases, with 9 bases sitting between them. CDR3 DNA sequence: TGTGCCAGTAGTATAATTAGTGAAACTGAAGCTTTCTTT. It yields the protein CASSIISETEAFF.

This clone occurred a few times. J is TRBJ1-3 and V is TRBV7-2; a possible D gene is TRBD1 (5 bases). This CDR3 is 14 amino acids long. V was clipped by 1 base and J by 8 bases, with 12 bases between them. Germline CDR1 reads SGHTA; CDR2 reads FQGNSA. Here the CDR3 DNA reads TGTGCCAGCAGCTTAGGTCCATCGGGACACACCATATATTTT. Protein product: CASSLGPSGHTIYF.

A note on this clone: In the same sample, other DNA sequences code for this CDR3. The gene calls are TRBV5-1 and TRBJ2-7; the D is unclear. Germline CDR1 is SGHRS and CDR2 is YFSETQ. Deletions cut 1 base from V and 4 bases from J, with 6 bases between. The CDR3 is made up of 12 amino acids. CDR3 sequence: CASSLPNYEQYF. Here the CDR3 DNA reads TGCGCCAGCAGCTTGCCGAATTACGAGCAGTACTTC.

The gene calls are TRBV20-1 and TRBJ2-7; D unclear. The CDR3 is 13 amino acids. CDR1 and CDR2 (germline): DFQATT, SNEGSKA (reference sequence). Trimming removed 3 bases from V and 1 base from J, with 10 bases in between. CDR3: CSASPPPSYEQYF. DNA of the CDR3: TGCAGTGCTAGTCCCCCGCCATCCTACGAGCAGTACTTC.

The CDR3 is CASSLRDRGRGTTF. DNA of the CDR3: TGTGCCAGCAGCCTCCGGGACAGGGGGCGGGGTACGACCTTC. This sequence joins TRBV3-1 (or the pseudogene TRBV3-2) and TRBJ1-2, with 12 bases identical to TRBD1. The CDR3 sequence is 14 residues long. CDR1 and CDR2 (germline): LGHDT, YNNKEL (reference sequence). With 4 bases clipped from V and 14 bases from J, the junction kept 11 bases outside the gene matches.

CDR3 in DNA: TGTGCCATCAGTGAGTCCCTGACTAGCGGGGACTACGAGCAGTACTTC. It translates to CAISESLTSGDYEQYF. The chain has TRBV10-3 and TRBJ2-7, with 11 nucleotides matching TRBD2. This CDR3 comprises 16 residues. Trimming removed 0 bases from V and 3 bases from J; junction bases left unmatched: 4. Germline V lookup: CDR1 ENHRY, CDR2 SYGVKD.

This chain connects TRBV5-1 to TRBJ2-5; 9 bases match TRBD1. Germline V lookup: CDR1 SGHRS, CDR2 YFSETQ. The CDR3 spans 15 residues. With 0 bases clipped from V and 4 bases from J, the junction kept 4 bases outside the gene matches. CDR3 residues: CASSLGTGDGETQYF. As DNA, the CDR3 is TGCGCCAGCAGCTTGGGGACAGGGGATGGAGAGACCCAGTACTTC.

This clone turned up a few times. The rearrangement links TRBV15 to TRBJ1-6; D unresolved. The V gene's germline CDR1 is LNHNV and CDR2 YYDKDF (reference sequence). The V end was cut by 5 bases, the J end by 9 bases, with 14 bases between. This CDR3 is 14 amino acids long. The chain's CDR3 is CATSASGWGSPLHF. The CDR3 coding sequence is TGTGCCACCAGCGCCAGCGGGTGGGGTTCACCCCTCCACTTT.

The chain recombines TRBV7-9 with TRBJ1-6; maybe TRBD1 (6 bases). V was clipped by 2 bases and J by 9 bases, with 11 bases between them. CDR1 is SEHNR, CDR2 FQNEAQ, per germline (reference sequence). CDR3 length: 14 residues. The CDR3 loop is CASSLNRDGSPLHF. The CDR3 DNA reads TGTGCCAGCAGCTTAAACAGGGATGGTTCACCCCTCCACTTT.

The V and J genes are TRBV28 and TRBJ2-1; TRBD1 aligns across 9 bases. This CDR3 comprises 16 residues. V gave up 1 base and J gave up 6 bases; unmatched junction bases: 7. The germline V gene has CDR1 MDHEN and CDR2 SYDVKM. The CDR3 protein is CASSLLPGTGSNEQFF. CDR3 nucleotide sequence: TGTGCCAGCAGTTTATTGCCCGGGACAGGGAGCAATGAGCAGTTCTTC.

The rearrangement joins TRBV7-9 to TRBJ2-5, with a possible D match to TRBD2 (5 bases). The V and J ends lost 5 bases and 0 bases respectively, with 13 bases between them. The CDR3 extends over 15 amino acids. Germline lookup yields CDR1 SEHNR and CDR2 FQNEAQ (reference sequence). DNA for the CDR3: TGTGCCAGCAGCCTCCCCCGAGGGTACCAAGAGACCCAGTACTTC. Translating it yields CASSLPRGYQETQYF.